Included here is one TCR beta chain sequence, with context. Its antigen target is currently unknown. No base quality information exists; no much larger clone differs at one position. The sample originates from a study of graft-versus-host responses after intestinal transplantation (TCRdb year 2021). Background for the entire study: The transplants that recipients got were multivisceral, liver-intestinal, or isolated intestinal. Of the 20 to 25 intestinal transplant recipients enrolled in the cohort, one of whom was a retransplant, a few patients without pretransplant specimens were excluded. Graft-versus-host and host-versus-graft alloreactive T cell clones were tracked in the graft, circulation and bone marrow after intestinal transplantation using bulk TCR-beta CDR3 sequencing. Anti-thymocyte globulin induction was given to all recipients, followed by maintenance tacrolimus and steroids for around three years. To identify alloreactive clones, pre-transplant mixed lymphocyte reaction products were sequenced and then compared with unstimulated pre-transplant donor and recipient T cells. Rather than going through the commercial service, samples from a few later patients were sequenced in-house on an Illumina MiSeq and processed with MiXCR. A peak of at least 4% donor T cells among recipient peripheral blood mononuclear cells was the definition used for donor T cell macrochimerism.

The library relied on the immunoSEQ multiplex PCR assay. For most patients, genomic DNA was isolated using the Qiagen DNeasy Blood and Tissue Kit and was shipped frozen to Adaptive Biotechnologies for TCR sequencing. High-throughput TCR-beta CDR3 sequencing of genomic DNA from most patients was performed by Adaptive Biotechnologies. As for the authors' bioinformatics: TCR sequencing data were retrieved from Adaptive's ImmunoSEQ software for about 17 patients, whereas three other patients were processed with MiXCR and VDJtools. To correct CD4 versus CD8 sorting errors, sequences present in both subsets at a frequency ratio below 5:1 were removed. CDR3 nucleotide sequences shared between donor and recipient were removed because the origin of such sequences could not be assigned. To count as alloreactive, a clone needed at least 2-fold expansion over unstimulated cells and a minimum CFSE-low frequency of 0.002% (template counts) or 0.001% (read counts). Mappable clones were those detected in sequenced pre-transplant spleen, lymph node, or MLR CFSE-low populations of the donor or recipient. Cumulative frequency of alloreactive clones was calculated as a percentage of all sequences weighted by copy number. As stored in TCRdb, this immuneACCESS dataset retains in-frame rearrangements with V and J assigned. A fraction of the clones does not appear; measured against another copy, unresolved V genes explain less than half of the discrepancy, and the remainder lacks a known reason. The V and J calls and clone size are taken from that table; D and trimming were inferred from the DNA. This sample lists about 39,000 clones; about 95% were detected once. The top ten constitute less than 0.25% of the sample.

The time point label on this specimen signifies: cells obtained before transplantation from donor or recipient. CD3+CD4+ and CD3+CD8+ populations were FACS-sorted from unstimulated pre-transplant donor and recipient cells taken from spleen or lymph nodes. Via the germline V gene, CDR1 is MNHNS and CDR2 SASEGT. Including cysteine and phenylalanine, the CDR3 has 15 amino acids. CDR3 DNA is the only sequence kept; it has 45 bases, read in frame from the first base. Between the V and J ends, shortened by 3 bases and 4 bases respectively, the junction contains 12 bases. The paper as a whole reports these results and caveats: In patients with donor T cell macrochimerism, the allografts had high GvH to HvG T cell clonal ratios. GvH clones were detected in recipient bone marrow, and some of these GvH clones were observed earlier in ileal mucosa or blood, consistent with an intestinal mucosal origin. Early after transplant, peak levels of circulating GvH clones were found to be associated with declines in HvG clones. The relatively low number and heterogeneity of intestinal transplant patients limited the conclusions.

The receptor was isolated from a human donor who was the organ donor for an intestinal transplant. Here the chain combines TRBV6-1 and TRBJ2-2, with a tentative D gene TRBD1 over 6 matching bases. The material sequenced was unstimulated CD8+ T cells sorted from spleen or lymph node cells, taken before transplant. The CDR3 has the sequence CASSDLTGPTGELFF. Here is the DNA: TGTGCCAGCAGTGATTTGACAGGACCCACCGGGGAGCTGTTTTTT.